This TCR beta chain stems from a study of shared clonotypes between healthy human individuals. The method was immunoSEQ multiplex PCR; TCRdb's version includes in-frame clones alone and lacks a portion of them. The table includes 980,000 or so clones, over 60% detected once. Between the trimmed V and J ends, which lost 6 bases and 2 bases, there was a span of 8 bases. Germline CDR1 and CDR2: SQVTM and ANQGSEA. The CDR3 is 12 residues long. This clonotype originated in a man aged 18 to 30 in good health. The rearrangement joins TRBV29-1 to TRBJ1-5; D call uncertain. The sample taken for sequencing was memory CD4+ T cells sorted from blood. The subset denotes: CD45RA-negative fraction. CDR3 in amino acids: CSVSDGNQPQHF. Here the CDR3 DNA reads TGCAGCGTAAGCGACGGCAATCAGCCCCAGCATTTT.